The rows below give T cell receptor beta chains drawn from one sample of a study of blood T cell repertoires in COVID-19. Profiling relied on immunoSEQ multiplex PCR, and the TCRdb table lists in-frame clones only, not all of them. The data contain over 150,000 clones, around 87% of them singletons. The sequenced sample was peripheral blood. The receptors derive from a woman aged 70-85 years with COVID-19, enrolled during active disease. The CDR3 runs from the conserved cysteine through the conserved F or W. Each record gives: CDR3 length, V gene, J gene, CDR3 protein.

length: 14
V: TRBV3-1/TRBV3-2
J: TRBJ1-3
CDR3: CASSPSISGNTIYF

length: 15
V: TRBV18
J: TRBJ2-2
CDR3: CASSPRDRDTGELFF

length: 14
V: TRBV18
J: TRBJ2-7
CDR3: CASSPPGQIYEQYF

length: 14
V: TRBV10-3
J: TRBJ1-5
CDR3: CATTRGGLGGPQHF

length: 15
V: TRBV7-8
J: TRBJ1-5
CDR3: CASSLAHGRDQPQHF

length: 14
V: TRBV4-1
J: TRBJ2-7
CDR3: CASSQDRGSYEQYF

length: 14
V: TRBV6-2/TRBV6-3
J: TRBJ1-6
CDR3: CASSKIGGSSPLHF

length: 14
V: TRBV7-9
J: TRBJ2-2
CDR3: CASSLAGTTGELFF

length: 15
V: TRBV2
J: TRBJ2-5
CDR3: CASSLAGVGSETQYF

length: 11
V: TRBV20-1
J: TRBJ2-1
CDR3: CSARTDNEQFF

length: 15
V: TRBV27
J: TRBJ1-2
CDR3: CASSLLQGAFYGYTF

length: 16
V: TRBV27
J: TRBJ2-4
CDR3: CASSTGLAGASNIQYF

length: 13
V: TRBV23-1
J: TRBJ2-4
CDR3: CASSRLAKNIQYF

length: 13
V: TRBV5-4
J: TRBJ2-3
CDR3: CASSSPFTDTQYF

length: 17
V: TRBV19
J: TRBJ1-6
CDR3: CASSKRPQGFGNSPLHF

length: 13
V: TRBV7-8
J: TRBJ1-1
CDR3: CASTRIRNTEAFF

length: 17
V: TRBV15
J: TRBJ1-2
CDR3: CATSRSFRQEWDYGYTF

length: 15
V: TRBV5-8
J: TRBJ2-3
CDR3: CASSPGSGGADTQYF

length: 15
V: TRBV7-2
J: TRBJ2-2
CDR3: CASSFRLAGTGELFF

length: 16
V: TRBV7-9
J: TRBJ2-7
CDR3: CASSPPGTSGAYEQYF

length: 15
V: TRBV5-4
J: TRBJ1-1
CDR3: CASTPPGGKNTEAFF

length: 14
V: TRBV5-1
J: TRBJ2-7
CDR3: CASSLQRLSYEQYF

length: 13
V: TRBV30
J: TRBJ1-4
CDR3: CAWSLTGVEKLFF

length: 16
V: TRBV2
J: TRBJ2-4
CDR3: CATDRKEDLAKNIQYF

length: 12
V: TRBV29-1
J: TRBJ1-4
CDR3: CSVGSTAEKLFF

length: 14
V: TRBV28
J: TRBJ2-5
CDR3: CASSLLRGGETQYF

length: 16
V: TRBV2
J: TRBJ1-4
CDR3: CASSERGIATNEKLFF

length: 15
V: TRBV10-3
J: TRBJ1-1
CDR3: CAISDFGGYRNEAFF

length: 15
V: TRBV2
J: TRBJ1-6
CDR3: CASRIGQSDNSPLHF

length: 14
V: TRBV6-5
J: TRBJ1-1
CDR3: CACNLAGGDTEAFF

length: 14
V: TRBV2
J: TRBJ1-1
CDR3: CASSGEGLRTRAFF